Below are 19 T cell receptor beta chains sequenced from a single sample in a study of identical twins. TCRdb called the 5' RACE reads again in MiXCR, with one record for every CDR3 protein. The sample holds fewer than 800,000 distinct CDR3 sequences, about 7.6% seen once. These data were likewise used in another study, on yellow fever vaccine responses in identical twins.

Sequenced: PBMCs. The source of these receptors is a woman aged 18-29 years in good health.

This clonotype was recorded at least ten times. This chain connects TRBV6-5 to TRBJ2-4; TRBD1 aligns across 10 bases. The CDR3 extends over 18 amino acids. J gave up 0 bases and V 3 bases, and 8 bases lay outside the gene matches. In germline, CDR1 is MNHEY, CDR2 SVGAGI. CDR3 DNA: TGTGCCAGCAGTTATAGGGGGACAGGGGACCTAGCCAAAAACATTCAGTACTTC. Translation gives CASSYRGTGDLAKNIQYF.

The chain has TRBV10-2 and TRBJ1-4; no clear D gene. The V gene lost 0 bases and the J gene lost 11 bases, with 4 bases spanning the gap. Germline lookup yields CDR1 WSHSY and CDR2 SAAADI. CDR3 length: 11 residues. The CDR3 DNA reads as TGCGCCAGCAGTGAGTCAAGGAAACTGTTTTTT. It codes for CASSESRKLFF.

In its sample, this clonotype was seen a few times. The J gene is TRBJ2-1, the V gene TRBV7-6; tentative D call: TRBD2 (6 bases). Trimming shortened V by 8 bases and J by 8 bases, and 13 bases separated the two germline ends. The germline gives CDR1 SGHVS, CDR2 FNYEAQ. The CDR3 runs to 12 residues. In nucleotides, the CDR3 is TGTGCCAGCGCTCCGGAGGGAGATGAGCAGTTCTTC. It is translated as CASAPEGDEQFF.

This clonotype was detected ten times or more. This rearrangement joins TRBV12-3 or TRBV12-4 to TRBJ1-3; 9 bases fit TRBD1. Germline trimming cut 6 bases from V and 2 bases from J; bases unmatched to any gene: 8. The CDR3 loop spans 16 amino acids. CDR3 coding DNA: TGTGCCAGCAGGGTCCGGGACAGGGAAGCTGGAAACACCATATATTTT. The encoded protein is CASRVRDREAGNTIYF.

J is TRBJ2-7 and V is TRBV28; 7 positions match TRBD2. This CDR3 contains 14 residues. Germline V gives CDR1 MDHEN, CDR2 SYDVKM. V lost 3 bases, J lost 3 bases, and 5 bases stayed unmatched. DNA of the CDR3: TGTGCCAGCAGTTTCACTGGGGGGGACTACGAGCAGTACGTC. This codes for CASSFTGGDYEQYV.

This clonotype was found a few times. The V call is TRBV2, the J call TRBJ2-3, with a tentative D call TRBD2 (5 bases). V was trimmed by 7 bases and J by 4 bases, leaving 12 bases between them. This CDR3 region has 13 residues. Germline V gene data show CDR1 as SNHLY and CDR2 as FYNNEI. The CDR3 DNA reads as TGTGCCAGCACTACTAGTAGTGCAGATACGCAGTATTTT. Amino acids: CASTTSSADTQYF.

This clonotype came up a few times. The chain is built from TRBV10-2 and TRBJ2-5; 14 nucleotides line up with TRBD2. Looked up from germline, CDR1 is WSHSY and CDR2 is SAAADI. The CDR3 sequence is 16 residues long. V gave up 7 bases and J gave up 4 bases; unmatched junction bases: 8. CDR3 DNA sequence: TGCGCCAGCACCTCTCTTGGACTAGCGGGAGGAGAGACCCAGTACTTC. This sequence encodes CASTSLGLAGGETQYF.

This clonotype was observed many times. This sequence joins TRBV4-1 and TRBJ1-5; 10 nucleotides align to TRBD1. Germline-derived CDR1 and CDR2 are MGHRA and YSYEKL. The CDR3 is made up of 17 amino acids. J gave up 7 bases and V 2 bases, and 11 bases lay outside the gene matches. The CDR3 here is CASSQNTGTGVRQPQHF. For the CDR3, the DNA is TGCGCCAGCAGCCAAAACACCGGGACAGGGGTTCGCCAGCCCCAGCATTTT.

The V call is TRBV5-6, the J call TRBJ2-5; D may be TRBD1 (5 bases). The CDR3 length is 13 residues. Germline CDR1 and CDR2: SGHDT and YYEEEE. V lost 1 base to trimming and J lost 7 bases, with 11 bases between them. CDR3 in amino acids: CASSLRGPGTQYF. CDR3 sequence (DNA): TGTGCCAGCAGCTTGAGGGGCCCCGGGACCCAGTACTTC.

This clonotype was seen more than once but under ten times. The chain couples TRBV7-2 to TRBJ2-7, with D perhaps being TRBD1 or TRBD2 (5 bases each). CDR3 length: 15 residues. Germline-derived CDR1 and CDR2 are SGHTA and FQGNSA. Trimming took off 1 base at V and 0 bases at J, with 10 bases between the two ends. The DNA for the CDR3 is TGTGCCAGCAGCTTAGGGAGTGGGACCTCCTACGAGCAGTACGTC. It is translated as CASSLGSGTSYEQYV.

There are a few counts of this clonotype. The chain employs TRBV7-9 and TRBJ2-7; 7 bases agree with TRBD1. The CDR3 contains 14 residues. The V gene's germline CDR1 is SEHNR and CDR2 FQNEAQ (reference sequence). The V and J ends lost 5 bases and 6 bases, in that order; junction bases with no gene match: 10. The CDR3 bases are TGTGCCAGCAGCCAGGGACAGCTTTCACCCGAGCAGTACTTC. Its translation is CASSQGQLSPEQYF.

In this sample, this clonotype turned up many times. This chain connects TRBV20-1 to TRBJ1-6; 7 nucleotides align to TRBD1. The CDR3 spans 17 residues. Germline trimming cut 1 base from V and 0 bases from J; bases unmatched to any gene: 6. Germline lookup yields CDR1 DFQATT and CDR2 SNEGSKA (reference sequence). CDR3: CSARGTGESSYNSPLHF. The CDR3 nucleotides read TGCAGTGCTAGAGGAACAGGGGAATCCTCCTATAATTCACCCCTCCACTTT.

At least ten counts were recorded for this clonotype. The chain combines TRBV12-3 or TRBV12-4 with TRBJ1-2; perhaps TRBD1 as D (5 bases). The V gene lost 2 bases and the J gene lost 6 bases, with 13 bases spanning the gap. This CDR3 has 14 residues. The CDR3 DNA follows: TGTGCCAGCAGTTTACCACGGGGCACCGATGGCTACACCTTC. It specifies CASSLPRGTDGYTF.

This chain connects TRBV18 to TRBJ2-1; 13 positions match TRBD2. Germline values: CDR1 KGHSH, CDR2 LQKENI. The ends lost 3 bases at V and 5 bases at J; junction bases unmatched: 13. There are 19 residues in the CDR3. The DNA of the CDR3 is TGTGCCAGCTCACCGACTACTCAAACTAGCGGGGGGGCCGACAATGAGCAGTTCTTC. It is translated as CASSPTTQTSGGADNEQFF.

CDR3 residues: CASSPSWSSEAFF. The DNA for the CDR3 is TGTGCCAGCAGTCCAAGTTGGTCCAGTGAAGCTTTCTTT. The V gene is TRBV3-1, the J gene TRBJ1-1, with unresolved D. The CDR3 runs 13 residues. V lost 6 bases to trimming and J lost 7 bases, with 15 bases between them. Germline loops: CDR1 LGHDT, CDR2 YNNKEL (reference sequence).

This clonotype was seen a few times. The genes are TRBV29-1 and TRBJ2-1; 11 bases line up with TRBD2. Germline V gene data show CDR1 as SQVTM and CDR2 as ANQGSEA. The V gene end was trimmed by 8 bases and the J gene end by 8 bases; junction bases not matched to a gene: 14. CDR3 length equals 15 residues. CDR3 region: CSSPVAGGPSDEQFF. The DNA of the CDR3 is TGCAGCTCCCCCGTAGCGGGAGGGCCCAGCGATGAGCAGTTCTTC.

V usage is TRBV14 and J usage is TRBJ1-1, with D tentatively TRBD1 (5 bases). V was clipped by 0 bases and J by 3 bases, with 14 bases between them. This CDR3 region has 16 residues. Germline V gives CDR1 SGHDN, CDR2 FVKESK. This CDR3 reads CASSQDRGGSDTEAFF. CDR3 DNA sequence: TGTGCCAGCAGCCAAGATCGGGGGGGGTCGGACACTGAAGCTTTCTTT.

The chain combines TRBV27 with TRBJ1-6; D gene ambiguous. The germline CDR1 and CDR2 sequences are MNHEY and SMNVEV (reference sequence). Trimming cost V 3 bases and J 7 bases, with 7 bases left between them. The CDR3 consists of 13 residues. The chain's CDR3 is CASSFGSNSPLHF. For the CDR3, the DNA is TGTGCCAGCAGTTTCGGTTCCAATTCACCCCTCCACTTT.

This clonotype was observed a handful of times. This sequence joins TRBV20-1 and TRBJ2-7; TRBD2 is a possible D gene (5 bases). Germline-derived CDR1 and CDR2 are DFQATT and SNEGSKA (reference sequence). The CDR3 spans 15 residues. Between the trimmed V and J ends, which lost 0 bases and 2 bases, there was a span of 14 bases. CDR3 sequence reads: CSARDPERGAYEQYF. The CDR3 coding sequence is TGCAGTGCTAGAGATCCGGAACGGGGAGCCTACGAGCAGTACTTC.